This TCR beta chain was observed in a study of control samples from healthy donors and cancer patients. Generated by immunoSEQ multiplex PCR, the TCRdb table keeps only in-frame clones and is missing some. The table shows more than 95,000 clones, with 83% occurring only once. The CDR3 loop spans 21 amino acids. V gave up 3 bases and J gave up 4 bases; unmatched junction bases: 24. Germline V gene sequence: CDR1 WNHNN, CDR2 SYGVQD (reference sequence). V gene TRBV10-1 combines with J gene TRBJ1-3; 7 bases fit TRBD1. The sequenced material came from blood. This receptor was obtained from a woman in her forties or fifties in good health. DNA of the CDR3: TGCGCCAGCAGTGACTCAACAGGACAGGAAAAATTTTCCTCCTTCGGAAACACCATATATTTT. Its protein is CASSDSTGQEKFSSFGNTIYF.